This TCR beta chain was identified in a study of CD8 T cells in Susac syndrome. Random hexamers primed reverse transcription of about 0.45 to 1 ug RNA. The method of amplification for TCR beta CDR3 was immunoSEQ multiplex PCR, covering 54 Vbeta and 13 Jbeta. TCRdb recomputed calls from the immunoSEQ multiplex PCR reads with MiXCR, one row per CDR3 protein. The profile shows about 300,000 distinct CDR3 sequences, roughly 85% of them singletons. Trimming removed 2 bases at V and 0 bases at J, with 17 bases between. In germline, CDR1 is SGDLS, CDR2 YYNGEE. This CDR3 region has 17 residues. The source of this sequence is a human donor with multiple sclerosis. Sequencing was performed on CD8+ T cells from PBMCs. This chain connects TRBV9 to TRBJ1-2; D might be TRBD1 (5 bases). In DNA, the CDR3 is TGTGCCAGCAGCGTGAGCGGACCGACAGCTACTAACTATGGCTACACCTTC. Translating gives CASSVSGPTATNYGYTF.